The 12 T cell receptor beta chains listed next were all sequenced from one sample in a study of T cell repertoires in cytomegalovirus infection. These receptors' antigens are unknown. TCRdb recomputed calls from the reads with MiXCR, one row per CDR3 protein. The sample includes 650,000 to 900,000 distinct CDR3 sequences, almost 30% of them seen just once. The source was cultured CD8+ T cells from PBMCs, collected from culture after CMV antigen stimulation. These receptors originate from a human donor in good health (CMV status not recorded). Some clones in this sample may be carry-over from other donors' samples.

This clonotype has a single count. V usage is TRBV7-9 and J usage is TRBJ2-7, with 9 bases identical to TRBD1. V was pared by 4 bases and J by 2 bases, with 6 bases of the junction left unmatched. The length of the CDR3 is 15 residues. CDR1 SEHNR and CDR2 FQNEAQ come from the germline V gene (reference sequence). The CDR3 is CASSSPGTGPYEQYF. The CDR3 nucleotides read TGTGCCAGCAGCTCCCCCGGGACAGGGCCCTACGAGCAGTACTTC.

The table lists this clonotype with many counts. The chain recombines TRBV7-6 with TRBJ2-2; D is ambiguous. The CDR3 totals 13 residues. Trimming took off 8 bases at V and 6 bases at J, with 13 bases between the two ends. CDR1 is SGHVS, CDR2 FNYEAQ, per germline. Here the CDR3 reads CASLTDASGELFF. As DNA, the CDR3 is TGTGCCAGCCTGACGGACGCTTCCGGGGAGCTGTTTTTT.

The table lists this clonotype with a few counts. V usage is TRBV6-1 and J usage is TRBJ2-2, with 7 bases that match TRBD1. Trimming took 1 base from V and 7 from J; bases not matched to a gene: 0. This CDR3 is built from 13 residues. The germline V gene has CDR1 MNHNS and CDR2 SASEGT. The CDR3 DNA reads TGTGCCAGCAGTGAAGGGACAGGCGGGGAGCTGTTTTTT. Its protein is CASSEGTGGELFF.

The chain joins TRBV12-3 or TRBV12-4 to TRBJ1-5; D is unresolved. CDR3 length: 13 residues. The V gene lost 1 base and the J gene lost 6 bases, with 7 bases spanning the gap. CDR3 in amino acids: CASSLDGVQPQHF. DNA for the CDR3: TGTGCCAGCAGTTTAGACGGAGTTCAGCCCCAGCATTTT.

V is TRBV6-5 and J is TRBJ2-7; D uncertain. V was clipped by 0 bases and J by 4 bases, with 13 bases between them. Germline V gives CDR1 MNHEY, CDR2 SVGAGI. There are 15 residues in the CDR3. CDR3 residues: CASSYSVQNYYEQYF. For the CDR3, the DNA is TGTGCCAGCAGTTACTCGGTACAGAATTATTACGAGCAGTACTTC.

This clonotype has at least ten counts. The chain links TRBV7-2 to TRBJ2-2, with 10 bases that match TRBD2. Germline V gene lookup returns CDR1 SGHTA and CDR2 FQGNSA. This CDR3 is built from 17 residues. J lost 2 bases, V lost 3 bases, and 6 bases had no gene match. The CDR3 DNA reads TGTGCCAGCAGCTTGTCCCTAGCGGGGGTAAACACCGGGGAGCTGTTTTTT. Its translation: CASSLSLAGVNTGELFF.

This chain joins TRBV19 and TRBJ1-5; a possible D gene is TRBD1 (5 bases). This CDR3 spans 16 amino acids. CDR1 is LNHDA, CDR2 SQIVND, per germline (reference sequence). V dropped 0 bases and J dropped 4 bases, with 13 bases sitting between them. The CDR3 nucleotides are TGTGCCAGTAGTATAGATCCCCCGACAGAGAATCAGCCCCAGCATTTT. It is translated as CASSIDPPTENQPQHF.

This chain connects TRBV7-9 to TRBJ1-4; D is unclear. This CDR3 is built from 15 residues. The germline V gene has CDR1 SEHNR and CDR2 FQNEAQ (reference sequence). Trimming removed 5 bases from V and 8 bases from J, with 18 bases in between. The CDR3: CASSLSRASEEKLFF. CDR3 coding DNA: TGTGCCAGCAGCCTCTCCCGGGCCTCGGAAGAAAAACTGTTTTTT.

V usage is TRBV19 and J usage is TRBJ1-2, with 9 bases matching TRBD1. This CDR3 is built from 13 residues. CDR1 and CDR2 from the germline V gene are LNHDA and SQIVND (reference sequence). V shed 3 bases and J 7 bases; nucleotides not matched to a gene: 3. The CDR3 sequence is CASSMGQGFGYTF. The CDR3 DNA reads as TGTGCCAGTAGTATGGGACAGGGTTTTGGCTACACCTTC.

This clonotype was seen only a few times. The V gene is TRBV19, the J gene TRBJ1-5, with TRBD1 matching 9 bases. The CDR3 runs to 16 residues. J gave up 5 bases and V 6 bases, and 11 bases lay outside the gene matches. Germline V gene lookup returns CDR1 LNHDA and CDR2 SQIVND (reference sequence). Here the CDR3 DNA reads TGTGCCAGTAGCTTTATAAGGGACAGGGCCGATCAGCCCCAGCATTTT. Its translation is CASSFIRDRADQPQHF.

J is TRBJ1-1 and V is TRBV27; D might be TRBD1 (5 bases). Trimming stripped 5 bases from V and 1 base from J, with 11 bases between. Germline lookup yields CDR1 MNHEY and CDR2 SMNVEV (reference sequence). The CDR3 sequence is 14 residues long. CDR3 loop: CASSRDFQNTEAFF. The CDR3 bases are TGTGCCAGCAGTAGGGACTTTCAGAACACTGAAGCTTTCTTT.

A word on this clonotype: Being one base from a much bigger clone, this may be a read error. The chain has TRBV11-1 and TRBJ1-1; D is unclear. Germline lookup yields CDR1 SGHAT and CDR2 FQDESV (reference sequence). The CDR3 has 15 amino acids. Here the CDR3 reads CTSSLEGFMNTEAFF. DNA for the CDR3: TGTACCAGCAGCTTAGAGGGTTTTATGAACACTGAAGCTTTCTTT.